The 18 T cell receptor beta chains presented below share a single source sample, sequenced in a study of T cells after yellow fever vaccination. TCRdb re-called the 5' RACE reads with MiXCR, one entry per CDR3 protein. The table records tens of thousands of distinct CDR3 sequences, over 3.5% of them present only once. Sequences were derived from PBMCs, either bulk or a sorted T-cell subset (CD4+, CD8+, memory, or dextramer-sorted; not recorded which), sampled on the day of the yellow fever booster vaccination. These receptor sequences come from a man aged 18 to 35 who received the YFV17D yellow fever vaccine.

The J gene is TRBJ1-6, the V gene TRBV4-1; TRBD1 is a possible D gene (6 bases). In germline, CDR1 is MGHRA, CDR2 YSYEKL. The CDR3 is made up of 15 amino acids. Trimming pared 4 bases from V and 7 bases from J, leaving 14 bases between. The CDR3 sequence: CASSPSVQGNSPLHF. The CDR3 DNA reads as TGCGCCAGCAGCCCCTCGGTACAGGGCAATTCACCCCTCCACTTT.

This clonotype was counted ten times or more. The CDR3 sequence is CASSKDKTSPPGELFF. DNA of the CDR3: TGCGCCAGCAGCAAGGACAAAACGTCCCCCCCCGGGGAGCTGTTTTTT. V is TRBV5-1 and J is TRBJ2-2; D might be TRBD1 (5 bases). The CDR3 is 16 amino acids. V was trimmed by 4 bases and J by 6 bases, leaving 19 bases between them. CDR1 SGHRS and CDR2 YFSETQ come from the germline V gene.

This clonotype was seen many times. This rearrangement joins TRBV12-3 or TRBV12-4 to TRBJ1-5, with TRBD1 matching 8 bases. This CDR3 is built from 13 residues. J lost 7 bases, V lost 4 bases, and 3 bases had no gene match. CDR3 bases: TGTGCCAGCAGTTGGACAGGGTACCAGCCCCAGCATTTT. Translating gives CASSWTGYQPQHF.

There are many counts of this clonotype. The chain links TRBV15 to TRBJ2-2, with D hard to call. Per germline, CDR1 LNHNV and CDR2 YYDKDF (reference sequence). This CDR3 has 15 amino acids. The V gene lost 0 bases and the J gene lost 4 bases, with 9 bases spanning the gap. CDR3 DNA: TGTGCCACCAGCAGAGACTCGCAGTTCACCGGGGAGCTGTTTTTT. It encodes CATSRDSQFTGELFF.

In this sample, this clonotype turned up many times. This rearrangement joins TRBV7-6 to TRBJ1-6; maybe TRBD1 (5 bases). The CDR3 totals 15 residues. The germline V gene has CDR1 SGHVS and CDR2 FNYEAQ. Between the trimmed V and J ends, which lost 1 base and 10 bases, there was a span of 14 bases. This CDR3 is CASSLVAGLASPLHF. CDR3 nucleotide sequence: TGTGCCAGCAGCTTAGTAGCAGGGCTGGCCTCACCCCTCCACTTT.

This clonotype has ten or more counts. The chain employs TRBV29-1 and TRBJ1-6; tentatively, D is TRBD1 (5 bases). CDR3 size: 13 residues. Looked up from germline, CDR1 is SQVTM and CDR2 is ANQGSEA. The V gene lost 3 bases and the J gene lost 9 bases, with 12 bases spanning the gap. The CDR3 DNA reads as TGCAGCGTTGAGGTCGCCGGGGGTTCACCCCTCCACTTT. Translation: CSVEVAGGSPLHF.

This clonotype appeared many times. V usage is TRBV5-1 and J usage is TRBJ2-2, with a tentative D call TRBD2 (6 bases). The ends were cut back, 1 base at V and 1 base at J, with 11 bases in the middle. This CDR3 is 16 amino acids long. Germline CDR1 reads SGHRS; CDR2 reads YFSETQ. CDR3 protein: CASSLTGDKNTGELFF. The CDR3 coding sequence is TGCGCCAGCAGCTTGACGGGGGATAAGAACACCGGGGAGCTGTTTTTT.

This clonotype has just a few counts. The chain links TRBV20-1 to TRBJ2-5; no clear D gene. CDR1 and CDR2 (germline): DFQATT, SNEGSKA (reference sequence). The CDR3 extends over 15 amino acids. Trimming shortened V by 7 bases and J by 4 bases, and 22 bases separated the two germline ends. The CDR3 nucleotides are TGCAGTGTCCCAGAGTCCTACGGCGTCGGAGAGACCCAGTACTTC. Protein product: CSVPESYGVGETQYF.

This clonotype was counted at least ten times. The chain employs TRBV28 and TRBJ1-1, with 9 bases lining up with TRBD1. This CDR3 has 12 residues. V lost 5 bases, J lost 12 bases, and 7 bases stayed unmatched. Germline values: CDR1 MDHEN, CDR2 SYDVKM. CDR3 nucleotide sequence: TGTGCCAGCAGTGGACCCGGGACAGGGTCTTTCTTT. It codes for CASSGPGTGSFF.

This clonotype was observed many times. The chain's CDR3 is CASSSWTSGGARVFNEQFF. Written as DNA, the CDR3 is TGTGCCAGCAGTTCTTGGACTAGCGGGGGGGCCCGGGTCTTCAATGAGCAGTTCTTC. The chain uses TRBV6-5 and TRBJ2-1; 15 bases are shared with TRBD2. V was clipped by 4 bases and J by 6 bases; unmatched bases: 13. Germline assignment: CDR1 MNHEY and CDR2 SVGAGI. The CDR3 sequence is 19 residues long.

This clonotype was recorded many times. The rearrangement links TRBV29-1 to TRBJ2-5; unclear D gene. The germline V and J ends were trimmed by 4 bases and 4 bases, with 4 bases remaining between them. CDR3 length equals 10 residues. In germline, CDR1 is SQVTM, CDR2 ANQGSEA. The CDR3 DNA is TGCAGCGTTGCCCGAGAGACCCAGTACTTC. It encodes CSVARETQYF.

This clonotype has at least ten counts. J is TRBJ2-7 and V is TRBV6-2 or TRBV6-3; D remains unclear. V shed 6 bases and J shed 1 base, with 10 bases lying between them. This CDR3 spans 13 amino acids. CDR1 is MNHEY, CDR2 SVGEGT, per germline. This chain's CDR3 is CASRGPASYEQYV. DNA for the CDR3: TGTGCCAGCAGGGGCCCCGCGTCCTACGAGCAGTACGTC.

This clonotype has a count of ten or more. The V and J genes are TRBV20-1 and TRBJ2-1; D is possibly TRBD2 (7 bases). V was pared by 4 bases and J by 3 bases, with 13 bases between. This CDR3 contains 14 residues. Looked up from germline, CDR1 is DFQATT and CDR2 is SNEGSKA (reference sequence). CDR3 amino acids: CSAMGGAVYNEQFF. In nucleotides, the CDR3 is TGCAGTGCTATGGGGGGGGCTGTCTACAATGAGCAGTTCTTC.

The sample holds many counts of this clonotype. The gene calls are TRBV18 and TRBJ2-1, with D possibly TRBD2 on 5 matching bases. With 3 bases removed from V and 2 bases from J, the gap between germline ends came to 14 bases. This CDR3 comprises 16 residues. Germline-derived CDR1 and CDR2 are KGHSH and LQKENI. The CDR3: CASSPTLRAAYNEQFF. CDR3 nucleotide sequence: TGTGCCAGCTCACCGACGTTGAGGGCCGCCTACAATGAGCAGTTCTTC.

About this clonotype: This sequence may be a read error, since a much larger clone differs from it by one base. The rearrangement uses TRBV12-3 or TRBV12-4 and TRBJ2-3, with TRBD2 matching over 8 bases. The CDR3 is 15 residues long. CDR3 loop: CANTLPGLEVDTQSF. As DNA, the CDR3 is TGTGCCAACACCCTACCGGGACTAGAAGTAGATACGCAGTCTTTT.

This clonotype was counted ten times or more. J is TRBJ1-1 and V is TRBV6-5; no clear D gene. In germline, CDR1 is MNHEY, CDR2 SVGAGI. The CDR3 has 15 amino acids. Trimming pared 7 bases from V and 4 bases from J, leaving 19 bases between. In DNA form, the CDR3 reads TGTGCCAGCATTTTTCGAGGGCCCGCCGGCACTGAAGCTTTCTTT. Translation gives CASIFRGPAGTEAFF.

Many counts were recorded for this clonotype. This chain connects TRBV12-3 or TRBV12-4 to TRBJ2-5; D possibly corresponds to TRBD2 (5 bases). V shed 6 bases and J shed 0 bases, with 8 bases lying between them. This CDR3 contains 13 residues. This CDR3 is CASRNGNQETQYF. Written as DNA, the CDR3 is TGTGCCAGCAGGAACGGGAACCAAGAGACCCAGTACTTC.

This clonotype appeared many times. The genes are TRBV10-3 and TRBJ2-2; 7 nucleotides align to TRBD1. Germline V lookup: CDR1 ENHRY, CDR2 SYGVKD. With 6 bases clipped from V and 4 bases from J, the junction kept 5 bases outside the gene matches. There are 14 residues in the CDR3. CDR3 in DNA: TGTGCCATCAGAAGACAGGGTGCCACCGGGGAGCTGTTTTTT. Amino acids: CAIRRQGATGELFF.